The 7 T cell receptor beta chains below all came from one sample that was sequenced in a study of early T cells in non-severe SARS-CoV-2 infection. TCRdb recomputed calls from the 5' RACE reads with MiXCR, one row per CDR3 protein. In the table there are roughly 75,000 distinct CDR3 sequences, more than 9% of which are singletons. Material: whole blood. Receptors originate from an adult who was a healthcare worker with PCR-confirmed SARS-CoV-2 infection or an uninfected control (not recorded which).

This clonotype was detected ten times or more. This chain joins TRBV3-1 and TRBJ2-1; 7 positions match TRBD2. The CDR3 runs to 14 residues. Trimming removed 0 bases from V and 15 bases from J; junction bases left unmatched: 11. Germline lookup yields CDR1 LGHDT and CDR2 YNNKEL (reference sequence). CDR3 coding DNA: TGTGCCAGCAGCCAAGAGGTGCGGGAGCGCGGCTTGTTCTTC. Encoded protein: CASSQEVRERGLFF.

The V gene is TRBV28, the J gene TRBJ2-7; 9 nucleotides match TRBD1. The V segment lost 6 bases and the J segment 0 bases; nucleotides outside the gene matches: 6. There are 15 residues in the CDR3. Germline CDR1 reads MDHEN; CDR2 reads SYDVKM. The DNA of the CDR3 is TGTGCCAGCAGCGGACAGGGGCGAGGCTCCTACGAGCAGTACTTC. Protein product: CASSGQGRGSYEQYF.

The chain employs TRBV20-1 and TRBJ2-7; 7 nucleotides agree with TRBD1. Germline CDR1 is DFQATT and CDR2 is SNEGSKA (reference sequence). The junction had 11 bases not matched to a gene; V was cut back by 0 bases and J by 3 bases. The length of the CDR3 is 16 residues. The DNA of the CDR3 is TGCAGTGCTAGAGACCCCGACAAGGGGGCGATCTACGAGCAGTACTTC. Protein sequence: CSARDPDKGAIYEQYF.

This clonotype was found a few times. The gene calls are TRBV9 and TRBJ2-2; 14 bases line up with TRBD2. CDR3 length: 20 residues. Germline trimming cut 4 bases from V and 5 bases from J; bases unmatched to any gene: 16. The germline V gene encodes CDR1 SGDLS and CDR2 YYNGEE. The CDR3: CASSIPGLAGDAGGTGELFF. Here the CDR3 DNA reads TGTGCCAGCAGCATCCCGGGACTAGCGGGAGATGCCGGGGGGACCGGGGAGCTGTTTTTT.

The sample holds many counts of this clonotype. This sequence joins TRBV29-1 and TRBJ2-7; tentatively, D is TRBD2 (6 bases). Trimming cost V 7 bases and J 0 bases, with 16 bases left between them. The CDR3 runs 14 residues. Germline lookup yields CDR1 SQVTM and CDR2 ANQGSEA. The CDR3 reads CSAPWGLHSYEQYF. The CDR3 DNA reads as TGCAGCGCACCTTGGGGACTCCACTCCTACGAGCAGTACTTC.

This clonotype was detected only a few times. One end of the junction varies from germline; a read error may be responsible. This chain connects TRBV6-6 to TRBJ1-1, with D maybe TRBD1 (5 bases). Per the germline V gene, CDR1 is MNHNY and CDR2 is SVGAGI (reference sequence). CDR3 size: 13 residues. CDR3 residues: CASSREVGTEAFF. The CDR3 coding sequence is TGTGCCAGCTCCAGGGAGGTTGGCACTGAAGCCTTCTTT.

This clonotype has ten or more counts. CDR3 protein: CASSSITGGSSYEQYF. The CDR3 nucleotides are TGTGCCAGCAGTTCCATCACAGGGGGCTCCTCCTACGAGCAGTACTTC. The J gene is TRBJ2-7, the V gene TRBV27; 9 positions agree with TRBD1. With V trimmed by 4 bases and J by 0 bases, 7 bases remained unmatched. In germline, CDR1 is MNHEY, CDR2 SMNVEV (reference sequence). This CDR3 contains 16 residues.